This T cell receptor beta chain comes out of a study of lymphopenia after photon versus proton radiotherapy. This table comes from immunoSEQ multiplex PCR, and its TCRdb copy is limited to in-frame clones, with some not included. The sample lists approximately 16,000 clones, about nine tenths occurring once. Findings of the study overall: After lymphocyte nadir, photon-treated repertoires showed oligoclonal expansion, especially CD8+ Temra. Larger post-nadir TCR diversity loss correlated inversely with survival in deceased patients. Proton therapy kept repertoires fairly stable, unlike photons, which gained effector/memory cells.

Germline CDR1 SEHNR, CDR2 FQNEAQ (reference sequence). This CDR3 has 13 residues. V lost 5 bases, J lost 6 bases, and 11 bases lay in between. Notes on this clone: Antigen: not known.

The starting material was peripheral blood, obtained from a patient treated with proton-based radiotherapy. V usage is TRBV7-9 and J usage is TRBJ1-5; D gene ambiguous. The TCR was taken from a man aged 70-80 years with pancreatic cancer. The CDR3 here is CASSMGGTQPQHF. CDR3 sequence (DNA): TGTGCCAGCAGCATGGGAGGTACTCAGCCCCAGCATTTT.